A single sample is the source of the 20 T cell receptor beta chains below, sequenced in a study of cytomegalovirus exposure and HLA in healthy donors (dated by TCRdb to 2016 to 2017). Libraries were prepared through the immunoSEQ multiplex PCR assay. TCRdb provides this immuneACCESS table in a form limited to in-frame rearrangements. Some clones are lacking; in checked studies, under half of them reflect an unresolved V gene, and why the rest are absent is not known. The sample table holds some 320,000 clones, of which roughly 90% were seen once. The ten largest make up roughly 1.2% of the sample. The sequencing input was PBMCs. The receptors here all came from a woman aged 25 to 45 in good health and CMV-seropositive.

This sequence joins TRBV28 and TRBJ2-7, with D perhaps TRBD1 or TRBD2 (5 bases each). CDR3 length: 15 amino acids. V lost 6 bases, J lost 0 bases, and 15 bases lay in between. The germline CDR1 and CDR2 sequences are MDHEN and SYDVKM. The CDR3 sequence is CASSQPRDASYEQYF. CDR3 bases: TGTGCCAGCAGCCAACCCCGGGACGCCTCCTACGAGCAGTACTTC.

V gene TRBV28 combines with J gene TRBJ2-7, with no clear D. V was trimmed by 7 bases and J by 2 bases, leaving 9 bases between them. Germline CDR1 reads MDHEN; CDR2 reads SYDVKM. The length of the CDR3 is 12 residues. CDR3 DNA sequence: TGTGCCAGCAAAAAAGTCCCCTACGAGCAGTACTTC. Amino acid sequence: CASKKVPYEQYF.

The chain couples TRBV27 to TRBJ2-5; 7 nucleotides line up with TRBD2. This CDR3 spans 15 amino acids. The ends lost 2 bases at V and 4 bases at J; junction bases unmatched: 7. Germline loops: CDR1 MNHEY, CDR2 SMNVEV (reference sequence). CDR3 protein: CASSLITSASETQYF. The CDR3 DNA sequence: TGTGCCAGCAGTTTAATCACTAGCGCATCAGAGACCCAGTACTTC.

The chain uses TRBV7-8 and TRBJ2-7, with 7 bases that match TRBD2. This CDR3 region has 15 residues. Germline V gene sequence: CDR1 SGHVS, CDR2 FQNEAQ. Trimming cost V 2 bases and J 4 bases; bases outside gene matches: 8. CDR3 coding DNA: TGTGCCAGCAGCTTAATGTCGGGAGGTGGGTACGAGCAGTACTTC. Translated, it gives CASSLMSGGGYEQYF.

CDR3 sequence reads: CASSEDLGVRPQHF. In nucleotides, the CDR3 is TGTGCCAGCAGTGAAGACTTGGGGGTGCGGCCCCAGCATTTT. V is TRBV6-1 and J is TRBJ1-5; perhaps TRBD1 as D (5 bases). Trimming stripped 1 base from V and 9 bases from J, with 13 bases between. CDR1 is MNHNS, CDR2 SASEGT, per germline. The CDR3 loop spans 14 amino acids.

This clone was seen once. This sequence joins TRBV29-1 and TRBJ1-1, with D possibly TRBD1 on 5 matching bases. V shed 5 bases and J shed 5 bases, with 18 bases lying between them. Germline lookup yields CDR1 SQVTM and CDR2 ANQGSEA. This CDR3 is built from 14 residues. CDR3: CSVWGLERETEAFF. CDR3 in DNA: TGCAGCGTTTGGGGACTCGAACGGGAGACTGAAGCTTTCTTT.

As for this clone: The same CDR3 is also encoded by other DNA sequences in this sample. The gene calls are TRBV27 and TRBJ2-3; no reliable D call. V dropped 4 bases and J dropped 4 bases, with 3 bases sitting between them. The length of the CDR3 is 11 residues. Germline CDR1 is MNHEY and CDR2 is SMNVEV (reference sequence). CDR3: CASSSPDTQYF. CDR3 in DNA: TGTGCCAGCAGTTCCCCAGATACGCAGTATTTT.

The V gene is TRBV4-3, the J gene TRBJ2-7; D is uncertain. The CDR3 runs 15 residues. V lost 0 bases to trimming and J lost 2 bases, with 11 bases between them. CDR1 LGHNA and CDR2 YSLEER come from the germline V gene. CDR3 region: CASSQEGVSTYEQYF. CDR3 DNA sequence: TGCGCCAGCAGCCAAGAAGGTGTTTCAACCTACGAGCAGTACTTC.

This sequence joins TRBV10-2 and TRBJ2-2, with a tentative D call TRBD2 (7 bases). Germline CDR1 and CDR2: WSHSY and SAAADI. V was clipped by 3 bases and J by 7 bases, with 18 bases between them. This CDR3 comprises 16 residues. CDR3 in amino acids: CASSDFGGAVGGELFF. DNA for the CDR3: TGCGCCAGCAGTGACTTTGGGGGGGCGGTCGGCGGGGAGCTGTTTTTT.

The gene calls are TRBV12-5 and TRBJ1-1, with D tentatively TRBD1 (5 bases). Germline CDR1 reads LGHNT; CDR2 reads FRNRAP. CDR3 size: 12 residues. Trimming took off 6 bases at V and 3 bases at J, with 8 bases between the two ends. This chain's CDR3 is CASGVGDTEAFF. The CDR3 DNA follows: TGTGCTAGTGGGGTGGGGGACACTGAAGCTTTCTTT.

As for this clone: At one boundary the junction diverges from the germline segment, which might be a read error. V usage is TRBV29-1 and J usage is TRBJ2-1, with 7 bases aligning to TRBD2. Germline CDR1 and CDR2: SQVTM and ANQGSEA. CDR3 length: 12 residues. CDR3: CSVEGELAEQFF. The CDR3 DNA sequence: TGCAGCGTCGAAGGGGAACTAGCGGAGCAGTTCTTC.

The V call is TRBV2, the J call TRBJ2-3, with 9 nucleotides matching TRBD2. With V trimmed by 9 bases and J by 2 bases, 9 bases remained unmatched. CDR3 length equals 15 residues. Per the germline V gene, CDR1 is SNHLY and CDR2 is FYNNEI. CDR3: CASSGGPTLTDTQYF. The DNA of the CDR3 is TGTGCCAGTAGCGGGGGCCCCACCCTCACAGATACGCAGTATTTT.

The rearrangement joins TRBV5-1 to TRBJ2-3; D is ambiguous. The CDR3 covers 13 residues. Trimming stripped 0 bases from V and 4 bases from J, with 6 bases between. Germline V gene sequence: CDR1 SGHRS, CDR2 YFSETQ. The CDR3 DNA is TGCGCCAGCAGCTTGGGCCAGGCAGATACGCAGTATTTT. Its protein product is CASSLGQADTQYF.

The chain joins TRBV30 to TRBJ2-1; perhaps TRBD1 as D (6 bases). The CDR3 length is 14 residues. V gave up 3 bases and J gave up 1 base, with 10 bases separating them. Germline loops: CDR1 GTSNPN, CDR2 SVGIG (reference sequence). CDR3 protein: CAWRGAKSYNEQFF. The DNA for the CDR3 is TGTGCCTGGAGGGGGGCGAAATCCTACAATGAGCAGTTCTTC.

The CDR3 spells CASSGGTDVNYGYTF. The DNA of the CDR3 is TGTGCCAGCAGCGGCGGGACAGACGTCAACTATGGCTACACCTTC. The V and J genes are TRBV9 and TRBJ1-2; 7 positions match TRBD1. The CDR3 spans 15 residues. V dropped 3 bases and J dropped 2; count of bases not matched to a gene: 7. Germline values: CDR1 SGDLS, CDR2 YYNGEE.

The CDR3 here is CASATSGWAGDEQYF. The CDR3, as DNA: TGTGCCAGCGCCACTAGTGGTTGGGCCGGAGACGAGCAGTACTTC. The chain links TRBV5-5 to TRBJ2-7, with D maybe TRBD2 (5 bases). The V and J ends lost 7 bases and 5 bases respectively, with 22 bases between them. The V gene's germline CDR1 is SGHKS and CDR2 YYEKEE (reference sequence). This CDR3 has 15 residues.

The chain employs TRBV25-1 and TRBJ1-2; D not resolved. V was pared by 5 bases and J by 7 bases, with 17 bases between. Per the germline V gene, CDR1 is MGHDK and CDR2 is SYGVNS. The CDR3 contains 14 residues. In DNA, the CDR3 is TGTGCCAGCAGTCTATCCAGAGTTTCCGGTGGCTACACCTTC. Its translation: CASSLSRVSGGYTF.

V usage is TRBV28 and J usage is TRBJ2-5; tentative D call: TRBD1 (7 bases). The V gene's germline CDR1 is MDHEN and CDR2 SYDVKM. This CDR3 is 15 amino acids long. V lost 5 bases to trimming and J lost 2 bases, with 15 bases between them. This CDR3 reads CASSTRDSRQETQYF. The CDR3 DNA is TGTGCCAGCAGTACGCGGGACAGCAGACAAGAGACCCAGTACTTC.

The V gene is TRBV28, the J gene TRBJ2-7; no firm D call. V was shortened by 3 bases and J by 0 bases, with 9 bases between the two germline ends. This CDR3 has 14 amino acids. CDR1 MDHEN and CDR2 SYDVKM come from the germline V gene. DNA of the CDR3: TGTGCCAGCAGTTTCCAGGACCTCTCCTACGAGCAGTACTTC. Its translation is CASSFQDLSYEQYF.

This clone has only one observation. J is TRBJ2-7 and V is TRBV29-1; tentative D call: TRBD1 (6 bases). V lost 6 bases to trimming and J lost 3 bases, with 9 bases between them. The CDR3 length is 11 residues. CDR1 and CDR2 (germline): SQVTM, ANQGSEA. CDR3 sequence reads: CSVRQDYEQYF. Here the CDR3 DNA reads TGCAGCGTACGACAGGACTACGAGCAGTACTTC.